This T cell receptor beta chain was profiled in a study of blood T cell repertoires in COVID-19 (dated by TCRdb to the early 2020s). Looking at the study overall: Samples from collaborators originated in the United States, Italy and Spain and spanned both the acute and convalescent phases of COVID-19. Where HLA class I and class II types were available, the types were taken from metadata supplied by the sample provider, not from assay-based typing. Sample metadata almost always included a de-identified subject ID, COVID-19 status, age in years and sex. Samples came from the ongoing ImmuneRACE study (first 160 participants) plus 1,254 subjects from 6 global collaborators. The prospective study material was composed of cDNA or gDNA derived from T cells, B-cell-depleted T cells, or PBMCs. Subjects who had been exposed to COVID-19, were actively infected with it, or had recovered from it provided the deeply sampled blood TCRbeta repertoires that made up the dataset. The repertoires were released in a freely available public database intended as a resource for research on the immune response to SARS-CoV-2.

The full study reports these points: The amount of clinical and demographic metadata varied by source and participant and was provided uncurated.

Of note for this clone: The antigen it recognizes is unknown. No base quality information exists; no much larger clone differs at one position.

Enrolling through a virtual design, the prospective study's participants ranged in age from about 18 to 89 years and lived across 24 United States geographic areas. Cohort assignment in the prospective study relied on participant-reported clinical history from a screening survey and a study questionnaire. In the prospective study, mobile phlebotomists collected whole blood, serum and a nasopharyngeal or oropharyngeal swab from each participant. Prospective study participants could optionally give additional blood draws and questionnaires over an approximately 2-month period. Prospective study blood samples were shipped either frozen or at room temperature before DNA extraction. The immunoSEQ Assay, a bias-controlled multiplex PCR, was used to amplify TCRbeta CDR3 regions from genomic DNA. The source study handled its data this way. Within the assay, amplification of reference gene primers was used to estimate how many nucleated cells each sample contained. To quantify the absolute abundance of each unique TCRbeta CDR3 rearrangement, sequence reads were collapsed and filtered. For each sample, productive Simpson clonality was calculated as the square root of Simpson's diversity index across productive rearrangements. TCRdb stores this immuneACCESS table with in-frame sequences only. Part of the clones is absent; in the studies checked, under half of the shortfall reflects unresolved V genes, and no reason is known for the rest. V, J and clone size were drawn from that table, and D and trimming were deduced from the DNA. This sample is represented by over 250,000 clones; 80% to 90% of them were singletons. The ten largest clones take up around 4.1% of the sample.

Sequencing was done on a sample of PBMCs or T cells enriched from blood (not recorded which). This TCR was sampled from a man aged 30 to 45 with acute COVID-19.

The sequenced DNA: TGTGCTACAGATGGCTACACCTTC. Its amino acids are CATDGYTF. The chain couples TRBV19 to TRBJ1-2; the D gene cannot be resolved reliably. The CDR3 contains 8 residues, cysteine and phenylalanine counted. Only CDR3 DNA is held: 24 bases, read in frame from base 1. Taken from the germline V gene (reference sequence), the CDR1 and CDR2 loops are LNHDA and SQIVND.